This TCR beta chain was found in a study of cytomegalovirus exposure and HLA in healthy donors. Study-level information: Early on, a data release was issued that held some 85 million unique TCRs from HLA-typed donors. The study's findings and limits: A missense variant in DCLRE1C was later tied to TCR beta V- and J-gene trimming. Judged likely to be a sequencing artifact was a cluster of highly shared sequence variants.

With regard to this clone: Its antigen is unknown.

CDR3 length equals 14 residues. Germline V gene sequence: CDR1 SGHVS, CDR2 FNYEAQ. Trimming removed 2 bases from V and 8 bases from J, with 12 bases in between. Both 60 Vbeta primers and 13 Jbeta primers went into the PCR. The table came from immunoSEQ multiplex PCR; TCRdb's copy has only in-frame clones and leaves some out. The table includes about 190,000 clones, 78% detected once. This clonotype was obtained from a woman in her twenties or thirties in good health and CMV-seropositive. Sequencing was carried out using PBMCs. V is TRBV7-6 and J is TRBJ1-4, with a tentative D call TRBD1 (6 bases). CDR3 amino acids: CASSLRGAGEKLFF. The DNA of the CDR3 is TGTGCCAGCAGCTTACGGGGGGCTGGGGAAAAACTGTTTTTT.